This T cell receptor beta chain was identified during a study of blood T cell repertoires in COVID-19. The overall study: Material from acute and convalescent COVID-19 was sourced from the United States, Italy and Spain.

This clone was recorded a few times. V gave up 1 base and J gave up 6 bases, with 7 bases separating them. The CDR3 length is 14 residues. Germline V gene data show CDR1 as LGHDT and CDR2 as YNNKEL (reference sequence). Sequenced by immunoSEQ multiplex PCR; TCRdb stores in-frame clones only, minus some. Counted here are around 250,000 clones, 85% occurring once; the ten biggest clones make up approximately 5.1%. This receptor was obtained from a man aged 45 to 65 with active or convalescent COVID-19. This chain uses TRBV3-1 (or the pseudogene TRBV3-2) with TRBJ1-6; D is unresolved. The sample taken for sequencing was peripheral blood. This chain's CDR3 is CASSQVGSNSPLHF. The CDR3 region has the DNA TGTGCCAGCAGCCAAGTTGGCAGTAATTCACCCCTCCACTTT.